This TCR beta chain emerged from a study of blood T cell repertoires in COVID-19. The wider study: Both acute and convalescent COVID-19 samples were obtained from the United States, Italy and Spain. From T cells, B-cell-depleted T cells, or PBMCs came the material, which was cDNA or gDNA.

V was clipped by 6 bases and J by 5 bases; unmatched bases: 4. Germline assignment: CDR1 MNHEY and CDR2 SMNVEV (reference sequence). The CDR3 loop spans 12 amino acids. In the original analysis: The authors estimated nucleated cell counts from reference gene primer amplification. Sequenced by immunoSEQ multiplex PCR; TCRdb stores in-frame clones only, minus some. D and trimming were read from the DNA, whereas the V and J calls and clone size are those reported in that table. Of approximately 260,000 clones listed, about 88% are singletons. V and J are TRBV27 and TRBJ2-7; 7 bases are shared with TRBD1. The sequence was obtained from a woman aged 40 to 55 who had recovered from COVID-19. Specimen: peripheral blood. The CDR3 loop is CASRNRGNEQYF. The CDR3 bases are TGTGCCAGCAGGAACAGGGGAAACGAGCAGTACTTC.